This is a list of T cell receptor beta chains from one sample in a study of T cell responses to AZD1222 COVID-19 vaccine. The assay was immunoSEQ multiplex PCR, and TCRdb's table has in-frame clones only and misses some. The data contain 150,000 to 200,000 clones, 91% of them singletons. Sequences were derived from peripheral blood, sampled on day 0 of AZD1222 vaccination. These TCRs come from an adult in good health. Each CDR3 is given with its conserved first and last residue. A D gene is named only where the DNA matches it firmly. Clone size appears in some rows only: once, few, many, or a class for an expanded clone.

d_gene | abundance | j_gene | v_gene | CDR3nt | CDR3aa
. | . | TRBJ1-1 | TRBV19 | TGTGCCAGTATCCCGCGGCGGACACCTGAAGCTTTCTTT | CASIPRRTPEAFF
. | . | TRBJ2-3 | TRBV18 | TGTGCCAGCTCTTCGACGGGGGCCCGCACAGATACGCAGTATTTT | CASSSTGARTDTQYF
TRBD1 | . | TRBJ1-1 | TRBV30 | TGTGCCTGGAGTGGGACAGGGTTTACTGAAGCTTTCTTT | CAWSGTGFTEAFF
TRBD1 | once | TRBJ2-1 | TRBV5-6 | TGTGCCAGCAGCCCATACCAGACAGGGGGCAATGAGCAGTTCTTC | CASSPYQTGGNEQFF
. | . | TRBJ1-5 | TRBV6-2/TRBV6-3 | TGTGCCAGCAGCCTATGGGATCGGGGAAGCAATCAGCCCCAGCATTTT | CASSLWDRGSNQPQHF
. | . | TRBJ2-1 | TRBV19 | TGTGCCAGTAGTATAGATGTGAATGAGCAGTTCTTC | CASSIDVNEQFF
. | . | TRBJ1-1 | TRBV10-3 | TGTGCCATCAGTTCTTCGGACAGAAGTAACACTGAAGCTTTCTTT | CAISSSDRSNTEAFF
TRBD1 | . | TRBJ2-1 | TRBV5-1 | TGCGCCAGCAGCCCGGGACAGAGCTCCTACAATGAGCAGTTCTTC | CASSPGQSSYNEQFF
. | . | TRBJ1-5 | TRBV4-3 | TGCGCCAGCAGCCAAGATAGGCAGATAGCTCAGCCCCAGCATTTT | CASSQDRQIAQPQHF
. | . | TRBJ2-7 | TRBV10-1 | TGCGCCAGCAGTGACCCTGGGGCCTCGATCGAGCAGTACTTC | CASSDPGASIEQYF